This T cell receptor (beta chain) was retrieved from a study of OX40 agonist ivuxolimab in advanced cancers. Background on the study: Hepatocellular carcinoma, melanoma, renal cell or head and neck cancer affected the dose-escalation patients.

TCRdb's table, derived via immunoSEQ multiplex PCR, lists solely in-frame clones and lacks some. The sample comprises about 61,000 clones, around 83% of which are singletons, and 3.4% rests with the top ten. V was clipped by 6 bases and J by 5 bases, with 17 bases between them. The CDR3 contains 14 residues. Germline loops: CDR1 MDHEN, CDR2 SYDVKM. Overall study results and limits: Expanded clones were, on average, more numerous in CD8+ T cells than in CD4+.

Concerning this clone: The antigen remains undetermined.

This specimen consisted of CD4+ or CD8+ T cells sorted from blood, obtained in a trial of the OX40 agonist ivuxolimab. The TCR was taken from an adult with an advanced solid tumor such as melanoma, head and neck, liver or kidney cancer. The gene calls are TRBV28 and TRBJ2-7, with a tentative D call TRBD2 (7 bases). The CDR3 DNA sequence: TGTGCCAGCAGAGGGGGGGGCGTAATGGACGAGCAGTACTTC. It yields the protein CASRGGGVMDEQYF.